Below, 25 T cell receptor beta chains from the same sample are listed, as sequenced in a study of T-cell memory formation after mild COVID-19. TCRdb re-analysed the 5' RACE reads in MiXCR, keeping a single row per CDR3 protein. The sample lists about 90,000 distinct CDR3 sequences, about 13% occurring once. The sample was PBMCs or a T cell subset sorted from them (not recorded which). The receptors were gathered from an adult woman who had mild COVID-19 (a few samples of this study predate the infection). Cell type and time point are not known.

This chain uses TRBV6-6 with TRBJ1-1; D is perhaps TRBD1 (5 bases). The CDR3 covers 11 residues. Trimming cost V 10 bases and J 7 bases, with 13 bases left between them. Germline V gene data show CDR1 as MNHNY and CDR2 as SVGAGI (reference sequence). CDR3 DNA: TGTGCCACCTGGGGGGGGGGTGAAGCTTTCTTT. It yields the protein CATWGGGEAFF.

This clonotype was seen a few times. The rearrangement uses TRBV25-1 and TRBJ2-5; 9 nucleotides agree with TRBD1. CDR3 length equals 17 residues. V was pared by 4 bases and J by 4 bases, with 13 bases of the junction left unmatched. Germline V CDR1 and CDR2: MGHDK, SYGVNS. The CDR3 coding sequence is TGTGCCAGCAGTGGATGGACAGGGGTAATTCTTCGAGAGACCCAGTACTTC. It specifies CASSGWTGVILRETQYF.

This clonotype came up a few times. V gene TRBV4-2 combines with J gene TRBJ2-1, with D maybe TRBD1 (5 bases). The germline V gene encodes CDR1 LGHNA and CDR2 YNFKEQ. Trimming took off 5 bases at V and 9 bases at J, with 14 bases between the two ends. This CDR3 region has 13 residues. The CDR3 loop is CASSGQGPSEQFF. Here the CDR3 DNA reads TGTGCCAGCAGCGGACAAGGGCCCTCTGAGCAGTTCTTC.

The rearrangement uses TRBV19 and TRBJ2-7; a possible D gene is TRBD2 (5 bases). The V end was cut by 10 bases, the J end by 2 bases, with 18 bases between. Germline V gene data show CDR1 as LNHDA and CDR2 as SQIVND (reference sequence). The CDR3 runs to 14 residues. CDR3 bases: TGTGCCACCCACCCCCCCCGGGGTCCCTACGAGCAGTACTTC. Amino acid sequence: CATHPPRGPYEQYF.

The CDR3 DNA is TGTGCCAGCAGCTTGGCCCAGGGGCCCAACTATGGCTACACCTTC. Its translation: CASSLAQGPNYGYTF. The chain employs TRBV5-6 and TRBJ1-2; D may be TRBD1 (6 bases). The CDR3 has 15 amino acids. V dropped 0 bases and J dropped 2 bases, with 11 bases sitting between them. CDR1 SGHDT and CDR2 YYEEEE come from the germline V gene.

V usage is TRBV29-1 and J usage is TRBJ1-2; D is unresolved. The V end was cut by 4 bases, the J end by 1 base, with 4 bases between. CDR1 SQVTM and CDR2 ANQGSEA come from the germline V gene. The CDR3 is 11 residues long. CDR3 amino acids: CSVGINYGYTF. CDR3 DNA: TGCAGCGTTGGCATTAACTATGGCTACACCTTC. Based on the CDR3 plus reference TRBV29-1 and TRBJ1-2, the full variable domain is SAVISQKPSRDICQRGTSLTIQCQVDSQVTMMFWYRQQPGQSLTLIATANQGSEATYESGFVIDKFPISRPNLTFSTLTVSNMSPEDSSIYLCSVGINYGYTFGSGTRLTVV.

This clonotype was picked up a small number of times. The V gene is TRBV5-1, the J gene TRBJ2-1; D unresolved. Trimming pared 3 bases from V and 7 bases from J, leaving 8 bases between. CDR3 length equals 12 residues. Germline V CDR1 and CDR2: SGHRS, YFSETQ. The DNA for the CDR3 is TGCGCCAGCAGCTCTACGAGGAATGAGCAGTTCTTC. It codes for CASSSTRNEQFF. Drawing the rest from reference TRBV5-1 and TRBJ2-1, the complete variable domain is KAGVTQTPRYLIKTRGQQVTLSCSPISGHRSVSWYQQTPGQGLQFLFEYFSETQRNKGNFPGRFSGRQFSNSRSEMNVSTLELGDSALYLCASSSTRNEQFFGPGTRLTVL.

V usage is TRBV3-1 and J usage is TRBJ2-7, with 10 bases matching TRBD2. There are 18 residues in the CDR3. CDR1 and CDR2 from the germline V gene are LGHDT and YNNKEL (reference sequence). The V gene end was trimmed by 1 base and the J gene end by 2 bases; junction bases not matched to a gene: 11. The CDR3 sequence: CASSQVQVVSGRPYEQYF. CDR3 nucleotide sequence: TGTGCCAGCAGCCAAGTGCAGGTTGTTAGCGGGAGGCCCTACGAGCAGTACTTC.

This clonotype has a count of ten or more. J is TRBJ2-5 and V is TRBV11-2; TRBD2 matches at 8 bases. This CDR3 spans 16 amino acids. V dropped 2 bases and J dropped 5; count of bases not matched to a gene: 10. Looked up from germline, CDR1 is SGHAT and CDR2 is FQNNGV. CDR3 in DNA: TGTGCCAGCAGCTTATGGGTAGCGGGGCCTCCGGAGACCCAGTACTTC. It yields the protein CASSLWVAGPPETQYF. The full variable domain, in which reference TRBV11-2 and TRBJ2-5 provide the parts outside the CDR3, is EAGVAQSPRYKIIEKRQSVAFWCNPISGHATLYWYQQILGQGPKLLIQFQNNGVVDDSQLPKDRFSAERLKGVDSTLKIQPAKLEDSAVYLCASSLWVAGPPETQYFGPGTRLLVL.

The gene calls are TRBV4-1 and TRBJ1-5; D gene ambiguous. In germline, CDR1 is MGHRA, CDR2 YSYEKL. The CDR3 extends over 15 amino acids. Trimming stripped 1 base from V and 3 bases from J, with 10 bases between. The CDR3 protein is CASSQVDGYNQPQHF. In DNA form, the CDR3 reads TGCGCCAGCAGCCAAGTTGACGGTTACAATCAGCCCCAGCATTTT.

In DNA form, the CDR3 reads TGTGCCAGCAGCCCTCGCGGGACTCCTAGCACAGATACGCAGTATTTT. Amino acid sequence: CASSPRGTPSTDTQYF. The chain is built from TRBV7-9 and TRBJ2-3; D is perhaps TRBD2 (6 bases). Looked up from germline, CDR1 is SEHNR and CDR2 is FQNEAQ (reference sequence). Trimming took 5 bases from V and 0 from J, leaving 15 bases between them. There are 16 residues in the CDR3.

This clonotype showed up just a few times. The chain joins TRBV24-1 to TRBJ2-2; D is undetermined. The CDR3 runs to 15 residues. CDR1 and CDR2 (germline): KGHDR, SFDVKD. The ends were cut back, 8 bases at V and 0 bases at J, with 12 bases in the middle. The CDR3 bases are TGTGCCACCACTAGTTCGCAGGCGAACACCGGGGAGCTGTTTTTT. This gives the protein CATTSSQANTGELFF.

The chain combines TRBV7-9 with TRBJ1-2; D remains ambiguous. The CDR3 covers 14 residues. The germline gives CDR1 SEHNR, CDR2 FQNEAQ (reference sequence). Trimming removed 0 bases from V and 4 bases from J, with 9 bases in between. The CDR3 sequence: CASSLADRLYGYTF. The CDR3 DNA sequence: TGTGCCAGCAGCTTAGCGGACCGACTCTATGGCTACACCTTC.

This clonotype was counted ten times or more. This chain connects TRBV6-5 to TRBJ2-1, with D uncertain. Trimming left V 6 bases short and J 2 bases short, with 17 bases between. Germline V CDR1 and CDR2: MNHEY, SVGAGI. This CDR3 comprises 16 residues. CDR3 loop: CASREPTNHTYNEQFF. The CDR3, as DNA: TGTGCCAGCAGGGAACCGACAAACCACACCTACAATGAGCAGTTCTTC.

This clonotype appeared a few times. V and J are TRBV4-1 and TRBJ1-1; 9 bases line up with TRBD1. The germline V gene has CDR1 MGHRA and CDR2 YSYEKL. CDR3 length equals 15 residues. J lost 5 bases, V lost 3 bases, and 7 bases had no gene match. CDR3 in amino acids: CASSQGQGGETEAFF. The CDR3 DNA reads as TGCGCCAGCAGCCAGGGACAGGGAGGGGAAACTGAAGCTTTCTTT.

This clonotype came up many times. This chain joins TRBV5-1 and TRBJ2-1; a weak D match, TRBD2 (6 bases). Trimming took off 5 bases at V and 9 bases at J, with 18 bases between the two ends. CDR3 size: 14 residues. Germline CDR1 SGHRS, CDR2 YFSETQ. The CDR3: CASRSRGSLGEQFF. CDR3 nucleotides: TGCGCCAGCAGGTCCCGGGGGAGCCTTGGTGAGCAGTTCTTC.

The rearrangement joins TRBV5-1 to TRBJ2-7; TRBD1 matches 7 bases. The germline V gene has CDR1 SGHRS and CDR2 YFSETQ. This CDR3 comprises 13 residues. V lost 2 bases to trimming and J lost 7 bases; unmatched junction nucleotides: 6. CDR3 bases: TGCGCCAGCAGCTTTTCTGGGACAGAAGAGCAGTACTTC. As protein: CASSFSGTEEQYF.

CDR3 in amino acids: CASSATLGEQFF. The CDR3 DNA is TGTGCCAGCAGCGCCACCCTGGGCGAGCAGTTCTTC. V usage is TRBV7-3 and J usage is TRBJ2-1, with D hard to call. Trimming cost V 5 bases and J 10 bases, with 12 bases left between them. CDR3 length equals 12 residues. Per the germline V gene, CDR1 is SGHTA and CDR2 is FQGTGA. Complete variable domain (other parts from reference TRBV7-3 and TRBJ2-1): GAGVSQTPSNKVTEKGKYVELRCDPISGHTALYWYRQSLGQGPEFLIYFQGTGAADDSGLPNDRFFAVRPEGSVSTLKIQRTERGDSAVYLCASSATLGEQFFGPGTRLTVL.

The V gene is TRBV6-2 or TRBV6-3, the J gene TRBJ2-7; D perhaps matches TRBD2 (6 bases). Per the germline V gene, CDR1 is MNHEY and CDR2 is SVGEGT. The length of the CDR3 is 13 residues. V was shortened by 11 bases and J by 1 base, with 15 bases between the two germline ends. The CDR3 region is CASRRRGSYEQYF. Here the CDR3 DNA reads TGTGCCTCCCGTCGGCGGGGTTCCTACGAGCAGTACTTC.

The rearrangement joins TRBV7-9 to TRBJ2-5; TRBD1 matches at 8 bases. With 8 bases clipped from V and 2 bases from J, the junction kept 4 bases outside the gene matches. CDR1 and CDR2 (germline): SEHNR, FQNEAQ (reference sequence). The CDR3 is made up of 13 amino acids. This chain's CDR3 is CASGTGGQETQYF. CDR3 nucleotide sequence: TGTGCCAGCGGTACAGGGGGGCAAGAGACCCAGTACTTC.

On this clonotype: Compared with germline, one end of the junction differs, possibly owing to a read error. The chain uses TRBV5-1 and TRBJ2-7, with a weak D call TRBD1 (6 bases). CDR1 SGHRS and CDR2 YFSETQ come from the germline V gene. The CDR3 sequence is 14 residues long. DNA for the CDR3: TGCGCCAGCAGGTTGGGATTACAGGGATACGAGCAGTACTTC. Protein: CASRLGLQGYEQYF. Based on the CDR3 plus reference TRBV5-1 and TRBJ2-7, the full variable domain is KAGVTQTPRYLIKTRGQQVTLSCSPISGHRSVSWYQQTPGQGLQFLFEYFSETQRNKGNFPGRFSGRQFSNSRSEMNVSTLELGDSALYLCASRLGLQGYEQYFGPGTRLTVT.

The J gene is TRBJ1-1, the V gene TRBV29-1, with a possible D match to TRBD1 (5 bases). Per the germline V gene, CDR1 is SQVTM and CDR2 is ANQGSEA. With 3 bases removed from V and 8 bases from J, the gap between germline ends came to 16 bases. The CDR3 is made up of 13 amino acids. The DNA for the CDR3 is TGCAGCGTTGAGCGGCGGGGACGAGGCGAAGCTTTCTTT. Amino acid sequence: CSVERRGRGEAFF.

The chain is built from TRBV19 and TRBJ1-2; 9 bases line up with TRBD1. The V segment lost 5 bases and the J segment 3 bases; nucleotides outside the gene matches: 7. Germline lookup yields CDR1 LNHDA and CDR2 SQIVND (reference sequence). The CDR3 is 15 residues long. CDR3 sequence reads: CASSYSTGGDYGYTF. For the CDR3, the DNA is TGTGCCAGTAGTTACTCGACAGGGGGTGACTATGGCTACACCTTC.

This clonotype was picked up a small number of times. The chain recombines TRBV20-1 with TRBJ1-2; no clear D gene. This CDR3 contains 15 residues. V gave up 0 bases and J gave up 1 base, with 12 bases separating them. Per germline, CDR1 DFQATT and CDR2 SNEGSKA (reference sequence). In DNA, the CDR3 is TGCAGTGCTAGAGAGAACTTACAGATTAACTATGGCTACACCTTC. The encoded protein is CSARENLQINYGYTF.

DNA of the CDR3: TGTGCCAGCTCGGTTACCGGGGTCTACGAGCAGTACTTC. The encoded protein is CASSVTGVYEQYF. This chain uses TRBV18 with TRBJ2-7; a possible D gene is TRBD2 (5 bases). CDR1 is KGHSH and CDR2 is LQKENI in the germline V gene. The CDR3 is 13 amino acids. Trimming took 6 bases from V and 3 from J, leaving 12 bases between them.